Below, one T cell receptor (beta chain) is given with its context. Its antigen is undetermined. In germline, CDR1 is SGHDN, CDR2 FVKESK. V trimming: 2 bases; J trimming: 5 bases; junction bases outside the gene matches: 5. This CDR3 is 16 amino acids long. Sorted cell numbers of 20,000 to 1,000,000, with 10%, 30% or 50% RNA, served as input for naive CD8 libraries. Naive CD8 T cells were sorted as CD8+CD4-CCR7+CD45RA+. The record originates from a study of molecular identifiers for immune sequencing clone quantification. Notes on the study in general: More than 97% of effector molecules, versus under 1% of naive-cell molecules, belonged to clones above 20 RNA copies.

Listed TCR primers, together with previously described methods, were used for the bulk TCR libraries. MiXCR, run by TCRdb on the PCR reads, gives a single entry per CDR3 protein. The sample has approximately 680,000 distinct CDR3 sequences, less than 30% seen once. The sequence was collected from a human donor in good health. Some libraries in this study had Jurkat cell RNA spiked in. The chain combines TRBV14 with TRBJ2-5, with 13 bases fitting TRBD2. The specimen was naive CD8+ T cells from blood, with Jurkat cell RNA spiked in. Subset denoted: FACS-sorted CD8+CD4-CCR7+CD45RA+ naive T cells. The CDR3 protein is CASSQTPGLAGETQYF. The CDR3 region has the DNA TGTGCCAGCAGCCAAACTCCGGGACTAGCGGGGGAGACCCAGTACTTC.